This T cell receptor beta chain comes out of a study of blood T cell repertoires in COVID-19. Study-level information: Nucleic acid was either cDNA or gDNA, and it came from T cells, B-cell-depleted T cells, or PBMCs.

In this sample, this clone turned up once. Study processing details: Researchers report that nucleated cell counts were estimated from reference gene primer amplification. Method: immunoSEQ multiplex PCR; TCRdb's copy keeps in-frame clones and lacks some. V, J and clone size were drawn from that table, and D and trimming were deduced from the DNA. The sample contains around 84,000 clones, about 68% of which appear only once. The specimen was peripheral blood. This receptor was obtained from a man aged 50 to 59 with active or convalescent COVID-19.

The CDR3 loop is CASSYRRASTDTQYF. DNA of the CDR3: TGTGCCAGCAGTTATAGGCGGGCTAGCACAGATACGCAGTATTTT. The chain couples TRBV6-6 to TRBJ2-3; TRBD2 is a possible D gene (5 bases). Germline loops: CDR1 MNHNY, CDR2 SVGAGI (reference sequence). CDR3 length: 15 amino acids. V shed 3 bases and J shed 0 bases, with 10 bases lying between them.